The 27 T cell receptor beta chains below come from one sample, sequenced in a study of blood T cell repertoires in COVID-19. Repertoires were generated with immunoSEQ multiplex PCR, while TCRdb's copy carries only in-frame clones and drops some. Seen here are around 250,000 clones, around 80% observed once, and the top ten hold about 15%. Sequencing was carried out using PBMCs or T cells enriched from blood (not recorded which). These TCRs come from a man in his forties who had recovered from COVID-19.

The chain couples TRBV30 to TRBJ2-4; the D gene is possibly TRBD1 (6 bases). CDR3 length equals 16 residues. Germline assignment: CDR1 GTSNPN and CDR2 SVGIG (reference sequence). V lost 3 bases to trimming and J lost 0 bases, with 15 bases between them. The CDR3 loop is CAWRHWDKLAKNIQYF. CDR3 nucleotide sequence: TGTGCCTGGAGACATTGGGACAAACTAGCCAAAAACATTCAGTACTTC.

This clone is a singleton in its sample. The chain is built from TRBV6-1 and TRBJ2-1; 7 bases agree with TRBD2. Germline loops: CDR1 MNHNS, CDR2 SASEGT. The CDR3 consists of 16 residues. V lost 0 bases to trimming and J lost 3 bases; unmatched junction nucleotides: 5. CDR3 DNA: TGTGCCAGCAGTGAAGCGACTAGCCCCCTCTACAATGAGCAGTTCTTC. Translation: CASSEATSPLYNEQFF.

The J gene is TRBJ1-2, the V gene TRBV28; TRBD1 is a possible D gene (5 bases). Germline CDR1 is MDHEN and CDR2 is SYDVKM. Trimming cost V 6 bases and J 10 bases, with 15 bases left between them. This CDR3 contains 12 residues. The DNA for the CDR3 is TGTGCCAGCAGCCTTAGCGGGACCTCCTACACCTTC. This gives the protein CASSLSGTSYTF.

The chain couples TRBV6-5 to TRBJ2-3; TRBD2 agrees at 13 bases. With 4 bases clipped from V and 0 bases from J, the junction kept 1 base outside the gene matches. Per the germline V gene, CDR1 is MNHEY and CDR2 is SVGAGI. This CDR3 comprises 16 residues. Here the CDR3 reads CASSSGLAGSTDTQYF. In nucleotides, the CDR3 is TGTGCCAGCAGTTCGGGACTAGCGGGGAGCACAGATACGCAGTATTTT.

This clone was recorded once. This rearrangement joins TRBV5-1 to TRBJ2-1, with D possibly TRBD1 on 6 matching bases. Germline values: CDR1 SGHRS, CDR2 YFSETQ. Trimming took 7 bases from V and 5 from J, leaving 16 bases between them. The CDR3 is made up of 14 amino acids. CDR3 in amino acids: CASSDWTANNEQFF. In nucleotides, the CDR3 is TGCGCCAGCTCCGACTGGACAGCTAACAATGAGCAGTTCTTC.

The V call is TRBV5-1, the J call TRBJ1-2; no definite D call. The V gene's germline CDR1 is SGHRS and CDR2 YFSETQ. The CDR3 has 15 residues. V was pared by 2 bases and J by 8 bases, with 19 bases between. CDR3 protein: CASSLDLQPRWGYTF. The CDR3 nucleotides read TGCGCCAGCAGCTTAGACCTACAGCCTCGGTGGGGCTACACCTTC.

The chain links TRBV5-8 to TRBJ2-7, with TRBD2 matching over 7 bases. V lost 4 bases, J lost 6 bases, and 10 bases stayed unmatched. CDR1 and CDR2 from the germline V gene are SGHTS and YDEGEE. There are 14 residues in the CDR3. The CDR3 reads CASSALGRDSEQYF. DNA of the CDR3: TGTGCCAGCAGCGCCCTGGGGAGGGATAGCGAGCAGTACTTC.

The chain joins TRBV30 to TRBJ1-1; TRBD1 is a possible D gene (6 bases). This CDR3 has 14 residues. Trimming took 2 bases from V and 5 from J, leaving 15 bases between them. Germline-derived CDR1 and CDR2 are GTSNPN and SVGIG (reference sequence). The CDR3 protein is CAWSYRGQGTEAFF. The DNA for the CDR3 is TGTGCCTGGAGTTATAGGGGACAAGGAACTGAAGCTTTCTTT. Combining the CDR3 with reference TRBV30 and TRBJ1-1 gives the whole variable domain SQTIHQWPATLVQPVGSPLSLECTVEGTSNPNLYWYRQAAGRGLQLLFYSVGIGQISSEVPQNLSASRPQDRQFILSSKKLLLSDSGFYLCAWSYRGQGTEAFFGQGTRLTVV.

This clone was detected once. This chain links TRBV7-2 with TRBJ1-2; TRBD1 matches at 9 bases. The J segment lost 6 bases and the V segment lost 0 bases, leaving 5 bases of the junction unmatched. The CDR3 covers 15 residues. Germline CDR1 reads SGHTA; CDR2 reads FQGNSA. CDR3 amino acids: CASSLATGGIHGYTF. The CDR3 DNA reads TGTGCCAGCAGCTTAGCGACAGGGGGTATCCATGGCTACACCTTC.

The CDR3 sequence is CASSYSQTGNEQFF. CDR3 sequence (DNA): TGTGCCAGCAGTTACTCCCAGACAGGAAATGAGCAGTTCTTC. V gene TRBV6-5 combines with J gene TRBJ2-1; perhaps TRBD1 as D (6 bases). Germline V gene lookup returns CDR1 MNHEY and CDR2 SVGAGI. There are 14 residues in the CDR3. V was clipped by 0 bases and J by 7 bases, with 10 bases between them.

The V call is TRBV9, the J call TRBJ2-4, with D possibly TRBD2 on 5 matching bases. The CDR3 length is 14 residues. From germline, CDR1 is SGDLS and CDR2 YYNGEE. V was shortened by 2 bases and J by 3 bases, with 9 bases between the two germline ends. Here the CDR3 reads CASSVGGGKNIQYF. In DNA, the CDR3 is TGTGCCAGCAGCGTCGGTGGAGGCAAAAACATTCAGTACTTC.

This rearrangement joins TRBV12-3 or TRBV12-4 to TRBJ2-7; D not resolved. The CDR3 is 13 residues long. V dropped 1 base and J dropped 3 bases, with 7 bases sitting between them. CDR3 sequence reads: CASSLGRYYEQYF. The CDR3 DNA follows: TGTGCCAGCAGTTTAGGCAGGTACTACGAGCAGTACTTC.

The chain recombines TRBV9 with TRBJ1-1, with a weak D call TRBD1 (6 bases). CDR3 length equals 13 residues. Germline V gene data show CDR1 as SGDLS and CDR2 as YYNGEE. Trimming left V 4 bases short and J 3 bases short, with 10 bases between. As DNA, the CDR3 is TGTGCCAGCAGCCTAGAGGGGGACACTGAAGCTTTCTTT. Protein product: CASSLEGDTEAFF.

DNA for the CDR3: TGCGCCAGCAGCTTCGGGGACAATGAGCAGTTCTTC. It translates to CASSFGDNEQFF. This chain connects TRBV5-1 to TRBJ2-1; possibly TRBD2 for D (5 bases). CDR3 length equals 12 residues. The germline V gene encodes CDR1 SGHRS and CDR2 YFSETQ. V shed 2 bases and J shed 5 bases, with 5 bases lying between them.

The gene calls are TRBV6-5 and TRBJ2-7; TRBD2 aligns across 8 bases. The CDR3 spans 15 residues. Trimming took 5 bases from V and 1 from J; bases not matched to a gene: 7. The germline V gene has CDR1 MNHEY and CDR2 SVGAGI. The CDR3 spells CASSQPGLGSYEQYF. The CDR3 region has the DNA TGTGCCAGCAGTCAACCGGGACTAGGGTCCTACGAGCAGTACTTC.

The chain joins TRBV5-1 to TRBJ2-7, with D tentatively TRBD2 (7 bases). Between the trimmed V and J ends, which lost 3 bases and 5 bases, there was a span of 15 bases. CDR3 length: 14 residues. The germline gives CDR1 SGHRS, CDR2 YFSETQ. The CDR3: CASSWTGGRDEQYF. For the CDR3, the DNA is TGCGCCAGCAGCTGGACGGGGGGCCGGGACGAGCAGTACTTC.

CDR3 nucleotides: TGCAGTGCTTCGACAGCTAACATTCAGTACTTC. Translated, it gives CSASTANIQYF. The rearrangement uses TRBV20-1 and TRBJ2-4, with a tentative D call TRBD1 (5 bases). V lost 5 bases and J 7 bases, leaving 9 bases between the germline ends. The CDR3 sequence is 11 residues long. The germline V gene has CDR1 DFQATT and CDR2 SNEGSKA (reference sequence).

The J gene is TRBJ1-5, the V gene TRBV12-5; D might be TRBD1 (6 bases). V shed 6 bases and J shed 7 bases, with 10 bases lying between them. The CDR3 has 12 amino acids. Germline values: CDR1 LGHNT, CDR2 FRNRAP. The CDR3 loop reads CASGQGYQPQHF. In DNA, the CDR3 is TGTGCTAGTGGACAGGGTTACCAGCCCCAGCATTTT.

This chain connects TRBV7-9 to TRBJ2-1, with 10 bases that match TRBD2. CDR1 and CDR2 (germline): SEHNR, FQNEAQ (reference sequence). The CDR3 loop spans 15 amino acids. V trimming: 0 bases; J trimming: 7 bases; junction bases outside the gene matches: 3. The CDR3 DNA sequence: TGTGCCAGCAGCTTAGCGCTAGCGGGGGTTAATGAGCAGTTCTTC. It codes for CASSLALAGVNEQFF.

The J gene is TRBJ1-5, the V gene TRBV7-9; TRBD1 matches 8 bases. Germline V gives CDR1 SEHNR, CDR2 FQNEAQ (reference sequence). With V trimmed by 5 bases and J by 4 bases, 10 bases remained unmatched. The CDR3 contains 16 residues. This chain's CDR3 is CASSPQGAIGNQPQHF. In DNA, the CDR3 is TGTGCCAGCAGCCCCCAGGGGGCCATTGGAAATCAGCCCCAGCATTTT.

The chain joins TRBV6-5 to TRBJ2-3, with D tentatively TRBD2 (5 bases). The CDR3 has 13 amino acids. V was cut by 8 bases and J by 4 bases, with 13 bases left in between. Germline assignment: CDR1 MNHEY and CDR2 SVGAGI. The CDR3 is CASLSRESDTQYF. CDR3 nucleotides: TGTGCCAGCTTATCTAGGGAGTCAGATACGCAGTATTTT.

The chain couples TRBV18 to TRBJ1-3, with a tentative D call TRBD1 (6 bases). Trimming pared 6 bases from V and 2 bases from J, leaving 11 bases between. This CDR3 has 14 amino acids. Germline-derived CDR1 and CDR2 are KGHSH and LQKENI. CDR3 bases: TGTGCCAGCTCTTCCGGGACAACTGGAAACACCATATATTTT. It encodes CASSSGTTGNTIYF. Drawing the rest from reference TRBV18 and TRBJ1-3, the complete variable domain is NAGVMQNPRHLVRRRGQEARLRCSPMKGHSHVYWYRQLPEEGLKFMVYLQKENIIDESGMPKERFSAEFPKEGPSILRIQQVVRGDSAAYFCASSSGTTGNTIYFGEGSWLTVV.

The chain employs TRBV9 and TRBJ2-2, with 11 bases that match TRBD2. The V segment lost 4 bases and the J segment 1 base; nucleotides outside the gene matches: 3. The CDR3 sequence is 16 residues long. The V gene's germline CDR1 is SGDLS and CDR2 YYNGEE. CDR3: CASSTTSGRNTGELFF. CDR3 DNA sequence: TGTGCCAGCAGCACCACTAGCGGGAGGAACACCGGGGAGCTGTTTTTT.

The chain is built from TRBV5-6 and TRBJ2-2, with 7 bases that match TRBD2. Germline V gene data show CDR1 as SGHDT and CDR2 as YYEEEE. The CDR3 spans 16 residues. Unmatched junction bases numbered 6, after V lost 2 bases and J lost 2 bases. The CDR3 sequence is CASSFWASGNTGELFF. The CDR3 coding sequence is TGTGCCAGCAGCTTCTGGGCTAGCGGCAACACCGGGGAGCTGTTTTTT.

This clone was seen only a few times. This chain links TRBV3-1 (or the pseudogene TRBV3-2) with TRBJ1-5; D not resolved. The V gene's germline CDR1 is LGHDT and CDR2 YNNKEL (reference sequence). V shed 4 bases and J shed 7 bases, with 11 bases lying between them. CDR3 size: 13 residues. CDR3 region: CASSLAGSQPQHF. In nucleotides, the CDR3 is TGTGCCAGCAGCCTTGCCGGTTCCCAGCCCCAGCATTTT.

J is TRBJ1-6 and V is TRBV11-2, with TRBD1 matching over 9 bases. V shed 5 bases, J shed 10 bases, and the junction held 6 bases outside the gene matches. The CDR3 runs to 14 residues. Germline V gene lookup returns CDR1 SGHAT and CDR2 FQNNGV. Here the CDR3 DNA reads TGTGCCAGCAGCCGGGGACAGGGAAGCTCACCCCTCCACTTT. Translated, it gives CASSRGQGSSPLHF. Filled out from reference TRBV11-2 and TRBJ1-6, the complete variable domain reads EAGVAQSPRYKIIEKRQSVAFWCNPISGHATLYWYQQILGQGPKLLIQFQNNGVVDDSQLPKDRFSAERLKGVDSTLKIQPAKLEDSAVYLCASSRGQGSSPLHFGNGTRLTVT.

The gene calls are TRBV19 and TRBJ1-6; tentatively, D is TRBD1 (6 bases). The CDR3 contains 14 residues. The germline CDR1 and CDR2 sequences are LNHDA and SQIVND (reference sequence). The ends were cut back, 3 bases at V and 10 bases at J, with 13 bases in the middle. The CDR3 loop is CASSISEGGSPLHF. As DNA, the CDR3 is TGTGCCAGTAGTATCTCCGAAGGGGGATCACCCCTCCACTTT.